This TCR beta chain is drawn from a study of control samples from healthy donors and cancer patients. Assay: immunoSEQ multiplex PCR; the TCRdb copy retains only in-frame clones and omits some. The repertoire holds tens of thousands of clones, with about 87% as singletons. Remarks on this clone: One end of the junction fails to match germline, which may point to a read error.

Per the germline V gene, CDR1 is SGHNT and CDR2 is YYREEE (reference sequence). The CDR3 is made up of 14 amino acids. The TCR originated in an older woman with head and neck cancer. The source material was PBMCs. V is TRBV5-4 and J is TRBJ2-1; no clear D. CDR3 in amino acids: CASSLGPSYDEQFF. Here the CDR3 DNA reads TGTGCCAGCAGCCTAGGGCCCAGCTACGATGAGCAGTTCTTC.